The clone carrying this TCR beta chain was observed a handful of times. The entry originates in a study of blood T cell repertoires in COVID-19. Study-wide context: Specimens from acute and convalescent COVID-19 originated in the United States, Italy and Spain. The analysed material was cDNA or gDNA that came from T cells, B-cell-depleted T cells, or PBMCs.

Repertoires were generated with immunoSEQ multiplex PCR, while TCRdb's copy carries only in-frame clones and drops some. The repertoire holds roughly 60,000 clones, with 75% to 85% as singletons. There are 17 residues in the CDR3. J lost 0 bases, V lost 1 base, and 5 bases had no gene match. Germline CDR1 and CDR2: SGHNT and YENEEA. The sequence derives from a woman in her fifties or sixties with acute or convalescent COVID-19. Source material: peripheral blood. The V gene is TRBV11-3, the J gene TRBJ2-3; the match to TRBD2 covers 9 bases. In DNA, the CDR3 is TGTGCCAGCAGCTTAGGTGGCGGGGGGGCCAGCACAGATACGCAGTATTTT. Amino acids: CASSLGGGGASTDTQYF.